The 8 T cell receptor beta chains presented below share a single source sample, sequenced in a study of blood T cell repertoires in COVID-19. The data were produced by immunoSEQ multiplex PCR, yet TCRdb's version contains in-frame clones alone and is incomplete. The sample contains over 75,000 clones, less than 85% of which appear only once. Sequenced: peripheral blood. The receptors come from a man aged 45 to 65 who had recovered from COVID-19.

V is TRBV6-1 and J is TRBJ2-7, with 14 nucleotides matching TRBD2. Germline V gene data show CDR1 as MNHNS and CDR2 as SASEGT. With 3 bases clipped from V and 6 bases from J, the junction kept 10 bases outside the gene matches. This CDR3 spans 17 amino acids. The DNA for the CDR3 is TGTGCCAGCAGTGACAGGGAGAGGACTAGCGGGAGGAGCGAGCAGTACTTC. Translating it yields CASSDRERTSGRSEQYF.

CDR3 loop: CASSLGVHTDEQYF. As DNA, the CDR3 is TGTGCCAGCAGCTTAGGAGTCCATACGGACGAGCAGTACTTC. The V call is TRBV7-8, the J call TRBJ2-7; D is ambiguous. The CDR3 sequence is 14 residues long. V lost 1 base to trimming and J lost 5 bases, with 12 bases between them. Germline CDR1 and CDR2: SGHVS and FQNEAQ.

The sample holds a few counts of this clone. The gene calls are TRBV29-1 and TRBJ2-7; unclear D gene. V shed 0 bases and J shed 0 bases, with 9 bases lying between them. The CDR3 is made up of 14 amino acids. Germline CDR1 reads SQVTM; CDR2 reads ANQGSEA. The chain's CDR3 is CSVEDSPSSYEQYF. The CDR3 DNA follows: TGCAGCGTTGAAGACAGCCCTAGCTCCTACGAGCAGTACTTC.

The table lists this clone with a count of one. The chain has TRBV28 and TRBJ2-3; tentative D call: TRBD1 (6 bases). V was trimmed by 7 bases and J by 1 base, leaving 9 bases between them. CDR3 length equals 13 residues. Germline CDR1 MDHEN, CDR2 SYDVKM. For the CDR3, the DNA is TGTGCCAGCAAGGCAGGGGGCACAGATACGCAGTATTTT. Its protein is CASKAGGTDTQYF.

The DNA of the CDR3 is TGTGCCAGCAGCCCGGAGGTCCGGCCGGAGACCCAGTACTTC. Its translation is CASSPEVRPETQYF. This chain uses TRBV5-6 with TRBJ2-5; TRBD2 is a possible D gene (5 bases). There are 14 residues in the CDR3. CDR1 is SGHDT, CDR2 YYEEEE, per germline. V was trimmed by 4 bases and J by 5 bases, leaving 15 bases between them.

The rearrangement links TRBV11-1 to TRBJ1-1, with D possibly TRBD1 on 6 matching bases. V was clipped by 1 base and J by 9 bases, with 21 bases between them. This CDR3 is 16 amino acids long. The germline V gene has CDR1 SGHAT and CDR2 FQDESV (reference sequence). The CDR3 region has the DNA TGTGCCAGCAGCTTAGAACCGGGACAAGGAGCCAGTAAAGCTTTCTTT. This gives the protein CASSLEPGQGASKAFF.

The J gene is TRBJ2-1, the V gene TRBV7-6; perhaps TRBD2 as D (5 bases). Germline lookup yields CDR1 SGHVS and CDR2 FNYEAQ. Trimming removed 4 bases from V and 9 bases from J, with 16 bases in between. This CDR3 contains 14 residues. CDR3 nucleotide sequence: TGTGCCAGCAGCTCCCACCCGGGGTGGGCTGAGCAGTTCTTC. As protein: CASSSHPGWAEQFF.

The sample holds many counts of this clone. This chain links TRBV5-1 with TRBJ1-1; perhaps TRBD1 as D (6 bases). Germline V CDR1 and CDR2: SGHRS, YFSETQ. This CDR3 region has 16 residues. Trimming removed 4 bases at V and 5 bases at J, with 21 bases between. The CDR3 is CASSPGYSGVRTEAFF. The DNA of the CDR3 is TGCGCCAGCAGCCCTGGGTACTCAGGGGTGAGGACTGAAGCTTTCTTT.